This TCR beta chain was observed in a study of CD8+CD57+ T cells in acquired aplastic anemia. Study at large: DNA per sorted CD4+ or CD8+ sample ranged about 0.17 to 30 ug, averaging around 3.2 ug. Study-wide results and caveats: With respect to CD8+ Simpson's diversity, patients and controls did not differ significantly.

Germline lookup yields CDR1 SGHVS and CDR2 FNYEAQ. The CDR3 runs 19 residues. V was shortened by 2 bases and J by 0 bases, with 23 bases between the two germline ends. Genomic DNA constituted the template upon which TCR beta VDJ and CDR3 profiling was performed. TCRdb reprocessed the reads with MiXCR, giving one entry per CDR3 protein. The sample includes more than 150,000 distinct CDR3 sequences, 45% to 50% of them seen just once. This clonotype was observed many times. The antigen remains undetermined. This chain links TRBV7-6 with TRBJ2-7, with D possibly matching TRBD1 (7 bases). This sequence originates from a human donor in good health. Sequenced: sorted CD4+, CD8+, or CD8+CD57+ T cells (not recorded which) from PBMCs. CDR3 DNA sequence: TGTGCCAGCAGCTTACGTCCCCCAGGAGGGACAGAAATCTCCTACGAGCAGTACTTC. Translation: CASSLRPPGGTEISYEQYF.